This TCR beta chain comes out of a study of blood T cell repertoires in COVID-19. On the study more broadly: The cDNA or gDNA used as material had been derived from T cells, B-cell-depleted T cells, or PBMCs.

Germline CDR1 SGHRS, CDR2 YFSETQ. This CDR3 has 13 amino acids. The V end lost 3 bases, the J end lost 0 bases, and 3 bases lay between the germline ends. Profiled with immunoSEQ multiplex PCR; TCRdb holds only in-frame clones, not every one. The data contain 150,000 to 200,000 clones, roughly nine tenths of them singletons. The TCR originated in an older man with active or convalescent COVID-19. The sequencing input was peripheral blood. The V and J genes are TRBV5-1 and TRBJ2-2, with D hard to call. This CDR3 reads CASSSANTGELFF. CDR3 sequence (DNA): TGCGCCAGCAGCTCGGCGAACACCGGGGAGCTGTTTTTT. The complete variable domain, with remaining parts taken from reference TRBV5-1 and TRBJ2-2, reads KAGVTQTPRYLIKTRGQQVTLSCSPISGHRSVSWYQQTPGQGLQFLFEYFSETQRNKGNFPGRFSGRQFSNSRSEMNVSTLELGDSALYLCASSSANTGELFFGEGSRLTVL.